The T cell receptor beta chain described here comes from a study of response to subunit inactivated influenza vaccine. Details on this clonotype: Antigen: not known.

TCRdb passed the RT-PCR reads through MiXCR, listing each CDR3 protein once. The table shows about 570,000 distinct CDR3 sequences, with 12% occurring only once. CDR1 and CDR2 (germline): ENHRY, SYGVKD. Trimming took 10 bases from V and 4 from J, leaving 9 bases between them. The CDR3 has 11 amino acids. Whole-study results and caveats: The study's authors posited that every seasonal influenza vaccination enlists few new T cells.

The gene calls are TRBV10-3 and TRBJ2-3; no reliable D call. This receptor was taken from a man between 50 and 59 years old who received an inactivated influenza vaccine. Sequenced here: PBMCs from blood, sampled on the day of vaccination. The CDR3 loop reads CATGSPDTQYF. For the CDR3, the DNA is TGTGCCACGGGTAGTCCAGATACGCAGTATTTT.